The 25 T cell receptor beta chains below all came from one sample that was sequenced in a study of naive and memory T cell subsets. The treatment denotes: skin biopsy from PPD injection site in Mantoux-positive individual. A UMI-containing oligonucleotide was joined by 3' ligation to the TCR cDNA template. Ligated cDNA underwent four rounds of PCR with nested alpha and beta constant region primers and SP2. TCRdb redid the calling of the UMI-ligation and nested PCR reads with MiXCR, one entry per CDR3 protein. The sample shows roughly 36,000 distinct CDR3 sequences, approximately 10% of them seen only once. The sequences come from skin, collected from a tuberculin skin test site. The source is an adult in good health.

By share of the sample, this clonotype is medium-sized. The rearrangement uses TRBV28 and TRBJ2-6; the D is unclear. CDR1 is MDHEN and CDR2 is SYDVKM in the germline V gene. The CDR3 sequence is 16 residues long. V was shortened by 6 bases and J by 0 bases, with 12 bases between the two germline ends. The CDR3 loop is CASSHTGRSGANVLTF. CDR3 DNA sequence: TGTGCCAGCAGCCACACTGGGCGCTCTGGGGCCAACGTCCTGACTTTC.

On this clonotype itself: A read error may explain this, as a much larger clone is one base away. This sequence joins TRBV3-1 and TRBJ2-7; maybe TRBD2 (6 bases). Trimming stripped 8 bases from V and 0 bases from J, with 17 bases between. The CDR3 extends over 15 amino acids. CDR1 LGHDT and CDR2 YNNKEL come from the germline V gene (reference sequence). Here the CDR3 DNA reads TGTGCCAGCGGCCGGGGACTCGATAGCTCCTACGAGCAGTACTTC. This encodes CASGRGLDSSYEQYF.

The rearrangement uses TRBV5-4 and TRBJ1-1; 12 bases fit TRBD1. Germline V lookup: CDR1 SGHNT, CDR2 YYREEE (reference sequence). CDR3 length equals 18 residues. Losses at the gene ends were 4 bases for V and 1 base for J; bases not matched to a gene: 11. The CDR3 bases are TGTGCCAGCAGCCCCCCCTGGGGACAGGGGGCTTGGAACACTGAAGCTTTCTTT. Its translation is CASSPPWGQGAWNTEAFF. Full variable domain (rest looked up from reference TRBV5-4 and TRBJ1-1): ETGVTQSPTHLIKTRGQQVTLRCSSQSGHNTVSWYQQALGQGPQFIFQYYREEENGRGNFPPRFSGLQFPNYSSELNVNALELDDSALYLCASSPPWGQGAWNTEAFFGQGTRLTVV.

There are a few counts of this clonotype. This may be a read error: a much more frequent sequence differs by one nucleotide. J is TRBJ2-1 and V is TRBV12-3 or TRBV12-4; a possible D gene is TRBD2 (6 bases). This CDR3 has 11 residues. Written as DNA, the CDR3 is TGTGCCAGCAGGACCTCCCGGGAGCAGATCTTC. Its protein is CASRTSREQIF.

The rearrangement links TRBV7-9 to TRBJ2-1; perhaps TRBD1 as D (5 bases). V lost 0 bases and J 6 bases, leaving 6 bases between the germline ends. The CDR3 totals 13 residues. Germline-derived CDR1 and CDR2 are SEHNR and FQNEAQ (reference sequence). CDR3 region: CASSLAGANEQFF. The CDR3 region has the DNA TGTGCCAGCAGCTTAGCAGGGGCCAATGAGCAGTTCTTC.

This clonotype occurred a few times. The V call is TRBV5-5, the J call TRBJ1-4, with TRBD1 matching over 10 bases. Germline values: CDR1 SGHKS, CDR2 YYEKEE (reference sequence). Trimming took 3 bases from V and 3 from J; bases not matched to a gene: 14. The CDR3 runs 19 residues. CDR3 sequence reads: CASSSTTGGLSGPNEKLFF. The CDR3 nucleotides are TGTGCCAGCAGCTCTACGACAGGGGGCCTGAGTGGACCTAATGAAAAACTGTTTTTT.

In its sample, this clonotype was seen many times. This CDR3 reads CASSFRLLGNQPQHF. CDR3 sequence (DNA): TGTGCCAGCAGTTTCCGGCTCTTGGGCAATCAGCCCCAGCATTTT. J is TRBJ1-5 and V is TRBV12-3 or TRBV12-4; no reliable D call. The CDR3 has 15 amino acids. Trimming stripped 3 bases from V and 2 bases from J, with 11 bases between.

At least ten counts were recorded for this clonotype. The chain links TRBV20-1 to TRBJ2-1, with D perhaps matching TRBD2 (5 bases). The CDR3 is made up of 12 amino acids. The V end was cut by 7 bases, the J end by 4 bases, with 11 bases between. Germline assignment: CDR1 DFQATT and CDR2 SNEGSKA (reference sequence). The DNA for the CDR3 is TGCAGTGTCAGCGGCGGTTACAATGAGCAGTTCTTC. Amino acid sequence: CSVSGGYNEQFF.

At least ten counts were recorded for this clonotype. The rearrangement joins TRBV27 to TRBJ2-7; 14 bases are a match to TRBD2. V shed 4 bases, J shed 3 bases, and the junction held 8 bases outside the gene matches. The CDR3 runs to 17 residues. The germline V gene has CDR1 MNHEY and CDR2 SMNVEV (reference sequence). The CDR3 DNA sequence: TGTGCCAGCAGTTCGGGACTAGCGGGAGAGGCTATCTACGAGCAGTACTTC. Protein sequence: CASSSGLAGEAIYEQYF.

The chain combines TRBV12-3 or TRBV12-4 with TRBJ2-1, with 7 bases matching TRBD1. The CDR3 length is 20 residues. J gave up 1 base and V 3 bases, and 18 bases lay outside the gene matches. CDR3 loop: CASSFLQGTVRKGSYNEQFF. The CDR3 coding sequence is TGTGCCAGCAGTTTCTTACAGGGGACGGTGAGGAAGGGTTCCTACAATGAGCAGTTCTTC.

Many counts were recorded for this clonotype. CDR3 in amino acids: CASSLAGGARETQYF. DNA of the CDR3: TGTGCCAGCAGCTTAGCGGGGGGGGCTCGGGAGACCCAGTACTTC. The chain uses TRBV7-9 and TRBJ2-5, with D possibly being TRBD2 (7 bases). The germline V gene has CDR1 SEHNR and CDR2 FQNEAQ (reference sequence). Between the trimmed V and J ends, which lost 0 bases and 5 bases, there was a span of 13 bases. This CDR3 spans 15 amino acids.

This chain uses TRBV18 with TRBJ1-5, with TRBD1 as a possible D gene (5 bases). The CDR3 is 16 residues long. Germline-derived CDR1 and CDR2 are KGHSH and LQKENI. V gave up 3 bases and J gave up 0 bases, with 12 bases separating them. The CDR3 sequence: CASSPNDSYSNQPQHF. The CDR3, as DNA: TGTGCCAGCTCACCGAACGACAGCTATAGCAATCAGCCCCAGCATTTT.

The gene calls are TRBV5-1 and TRBJ2-7; 12 bases agree with TRBD1. The V gene's germline CDR1 is SGHRS and CDR2 YFSETQ. The CDR3 consists of 16 residues. V shed 2 bases, J shed 4 bases, and the junction held 7 bases outside the gene matches. The CDR3 DNA sequence: TGCGCCAGCAGCTTAGACCCGGGACAGGGGGCTTACGAGCAGTACTTC. This encodes CASSLDPGQGAYEQYF.

There are a few counts of this clonotype. The V and J genes are TRBV27 and TRBJ2-1, with D uncertain. Germline CDR1 MNHEY, CDR2 SMNVEV (reference sequence). Trimming took off 6 bases at V and 0 bases at J, with 18 bases between the two ends. The CDR3 contains 17 residues. The CDR3 bases are TGTGCCAGCAGGCAATCAACGACGTGGAGCTCCTACAATGAGCAGTTCTTC. Its translation: CASRQSTTWSSYNEQFF.

This clonotype was picked up a small number of times. This chain joins TRBV20-1 and TRBJ2-2; TRBD2 agrees at 8 bases. After removal of 2 bases from V and 4 bases from J, the junction contained 6 bases not matched to a gene. Germline lookup yields CDR1 DFQATT and CDR2 SNEGSKA (reference sequence). This CDR3 region has 15 residues. CDR3 nucleotide sequence: TGCAGTGCTAGACCCAGCCGGGGGGGCACCGGGGAGCTGTTTTTT. Its translation is CSARPSRGGTGELFF.

This clonotype was observed many times. The chain couples TRBV6-1 to TRBJ1-2, with 7 bases lining up with TRBD1. Per the germline V gene, CDR1 is MNHNS and CDR2 is SASEGT. J was trimmed by 2 bases and V by 0 bases; bases with no gene match: 6. This CDR3 region has 16 residues. CDR3 DNA: TGTGCCAGCAGTGAAGCCGACAGGGAAGTAAACTATGGCTACACCTTC. The encoded protein is CASSEADREVNYGYTF.

Ten or more counts support this clonotype. The chain combines TRBV28 with TRBJ2-7; 7 bases are shared with TRBD2. The V gene's germline CDR1 is MDHEN and CDR2 SYDVKM. The CDR3 runs to 16 residues. J gave up 0 bases and V 5 bases, and 10 bases lay outside the gene matches. CDR3 sequence (DNA): TGTGCCAGCAGTACACCCTCTAGCGGCCGCTCCTACGAGCAGTACTTC. Translated, it gives CASSTPSSGRSYEQYF.

This clonotype was counted many times. The V and J genes are TRBV7-9 and TRBJ2-6; no clear D. Trimming shortened V by 2 bases and J by 0 bases, and 5 bases separated the two germline ends. The germline gives CDR1 SEHNR, CDR2 FQNEAQ (reference sequence). This CDR3 comprises 15 residues. CDR3 sequence reads: CASSLTASGANVLTF. The DNA of the CDR3 is TGTGCCAGCAGCTTAACAGCCTCTGGGGCCAACGTCCTGACTTTC.

The chain couples TRBV12-3 or TRBV12-4 to TRBJ2-1; D unresolved. This CDR3 comprises 11 residues. Trimming cost V 1 base and J 9 bases, with 4 bases left between them. The CDR3 here is CASSLGSEQFF. The CDR3 region has the DNA TGTGCCAGCAGTTTAGGGAGTGAGCAGTTCTTC.

The table lists this clonotype with a few counts. The chain carries TRBV11-2 and TRBJ1-1; 7 nucleotides align to TRBD1. CDR1 is SGHAT, CDR2 FQNNGV, per germline. The J segment lost 2 bases and the V segment lost 7 bases, leaving 10 bases of the junction unmatched. The CDR3 extends over 15 amino acids. CDR3 sequence: CASIPTGTENTEAFF. The CDR3 coding sequence is TGTGCCAGCATCCCGACCGGGACAGAAAACACTGAAGCTTTCTTT.

CDR3 sequence (DNA): TGTGCCAGCAGCCAAGGAAGGGTTGCAGATACGCAGTATTTT. This encodes CASSQGRVADTQYF. V usage is TRBV3-1 and J usage is TRBJ2-3; D call uncertain. Germline values: CDR1 LGHDT, CDR2 YNNKEL (reference sequence). V lost 1 base and J lost 4, with 9 bases in between. CDR3 length equals 14 residues.

This clonotype was counted between two and nine times. This chain connects TRBV7-9 to TRBJ2-3; unclear D gene. The germline CDR1 and CDR2 sequences are SEHNR and FQNEAQ (reference sequence). This CDR3 contains 15 residues. V was cut by 5 bases and J by 0 bases, with 12 bases left in between. CDR3 sequence (DNA): TGTGCCAGCAGCCAATCGACCGCTAGCACAGATACGCAGTATTTT. It encodes CASSQSTASTDTQYF.

V is TRBV6-1 and J is TRBJ1-1; unclear D gene. Trimming left V 2 bases short and J 1 base short, with 5 bases between. This CDR3 is 13 amino acids long. Per the germline V gene, CDR1 is MNHNS and CDR2 is SASEGT. CDR3 residues: CASSEQQNTEAFF. CDR3 sequence (DNA): TGTGCCAGCAGTGAACAACAGAACACTGAAGCTTTCTTT.

The rearrangement uses TRBV4-1 and TRBJ2-5; D remains ambiguous. Germline-derived CDR1 and CDR2 are MGHRA and YSYEKL. CDR3 length: 13 amino acids. The germline V and J ends were trimmed by 4 bases and 5 bases, with 11 bases remaining between them. The CDR3 spells CASSPRRAETQYF. The DNA of the CDR3 is TGCGCCAGCAGCCCGCGACGAGCGGAGACCCAGTACTTC.

In this sample, this clonotype turned up many times. The gene calls are TRBV5-6 and TRBJ1-1; D not resolved. Per the germline V gene, CDR1 is SGHDT and CDR2 is YYEEEE. Deletions cut 2 bases from V and 1 base from J, with 3 bases between. This CDR3 is built from 12 residues. This CDR3 is CASSFRNTEAFF. DNA for the CDR3: TGTGCCAGCAGCTTTAGGAACACTGAAGCTTTCTTT.